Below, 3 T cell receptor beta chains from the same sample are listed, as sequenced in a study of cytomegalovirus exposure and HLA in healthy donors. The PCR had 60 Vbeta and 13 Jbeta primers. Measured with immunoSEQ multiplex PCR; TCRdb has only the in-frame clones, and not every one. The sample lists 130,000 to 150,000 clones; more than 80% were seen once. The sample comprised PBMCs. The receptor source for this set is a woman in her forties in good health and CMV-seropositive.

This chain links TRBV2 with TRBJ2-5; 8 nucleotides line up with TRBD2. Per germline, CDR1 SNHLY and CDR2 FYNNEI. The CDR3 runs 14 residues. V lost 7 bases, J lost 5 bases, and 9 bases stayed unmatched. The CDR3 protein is CASIGSGTFETQYF. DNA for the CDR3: TGTGCCAGCATTGGTAGCGGGACTTTTGAGACCCAGTACTTC.

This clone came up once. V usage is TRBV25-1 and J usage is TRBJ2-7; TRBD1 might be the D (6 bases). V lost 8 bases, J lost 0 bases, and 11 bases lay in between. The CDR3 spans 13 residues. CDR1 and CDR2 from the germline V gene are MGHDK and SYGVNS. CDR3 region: CASSWDISYEQYF. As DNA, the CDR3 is TGTGCCAGCTCCTGGGACATCTCCTACGAGCAGTACTTC.

The DNA for the CDR3 is TGTGCCAGCAGCGCTAGCATACAAGAGACCCAGTACTTC. Its translation: CASSASIQETQYF. The chain recombines TRBV7-2 with TRBJ2-5; TRBD2 might be the D (5 bases). The germline V gene has CDR1 SGHTA and CDR2 FQGNSA. The CDR3 totals 13 residues. Between the trimmed V and J ends, which lost 5 bases and 2 bases, there was a span of 9 bases. Supplemented by reference TRBV7-2 and TRBJ2-5, the full variable domain reads GAGVSQSPSNKVTEKGKDVELRCDPISGHTALYWYRQSLGQGLEFLIYFQGNSAPDKSGLPSDRFSAERTGGSVSTLTIQRTQQEDSAVYLCASSASIQETQYFGPGTRLLVL.